This T cell receptor beta chain was found in a study of stem cell transplantation in POMP-related autoinflammatory disease. Study overall: The study hypothesized thymoproteasome defects skew the TRB repertoire via impaired CD8+ selection. Pre-transplant patients had naive-skewed CD4+ T cells and few CD8+ T cells. Study findings and constraints: In PRAID patients, the number of distinct TRB V-J gene pairings was restricted. A trend toward lower repertoire diversity and greater clonality appeared in every analyzed T-cell subset of PRAID patients.

This clone occurred a few times. Its antigen is unidentified. V was cut by 4 bases and J by 0 bases, with 22 bases left in between. The length of the CDR3 is 18 residues. Produced via immunoSEQ multiplex PCR; TCRdb's table is partial and in-frame only. The sample includes some 26,000 clones, 82% of them seen just once. The receptor was derived from a human donor with POMP-related autoinflammation and immune dysregulation (PRAID). The sequences come from CD4+ T cells from PBMCs, collected before stem cell transplantation. The chain couples TRBV5-7 to TRBJ1-1, with D possibly matching TRBD1 (5 bases). TRBV5-7 carries the ORF label, with uncertain function. In DNA, the CDR3 is TGTGCCAGCAGCCCCAATGACGGGACGGACTTTATGAACACTGAAGCTTTCTTT. It translates to CASSPNDGTDFMNTEAFF.